This TCR beta chain was identified in a study of cytomegalovirus exposure and HLA in healthy donors. Notes on this clone: The antigen is unknown.

Researchers ran the PCR with 60 Vbeta and 13 Jbeta primers. Only in-frame clones appear in the TCRdb table, and some are missing; sequencing was by immunoSEQ multiplex PCR. The sample consists of around 120,000 clones, 75% to 85% of them appearing once. Germline CDR1 is MDHEN and CDR2 is SYDVKM. The CDR3 sequence is 13 residues long. Study findings and constraints: Three chains tied to CMV proved CMV antigen-specific in vitro. Later work showed greater clonal expansion in HLA-associated TCR beta chains than in equally common others. Using the classifier, cytomegalovirus status was reportedly diagnosed with high specificity and sensitivity. Fewer N-insertions (relative to the 666-donor mean) were reportedly seen in an Asian-associated ancestry cluster in a later analysis.

Sequencing was done on a sample of PBMCs. V and J are TRBV28 and TRBJ1-1; TRBD1 aligns across 8 bases. This receptor was obtained from a female donor in good health and CMV-seropositive. The CDR3 nucleotides read TGTGGCTCTCGACAGGACAGGGACACTGAAGCTTTCTTT. Its protein product is CGSRQDRDTEAFF.